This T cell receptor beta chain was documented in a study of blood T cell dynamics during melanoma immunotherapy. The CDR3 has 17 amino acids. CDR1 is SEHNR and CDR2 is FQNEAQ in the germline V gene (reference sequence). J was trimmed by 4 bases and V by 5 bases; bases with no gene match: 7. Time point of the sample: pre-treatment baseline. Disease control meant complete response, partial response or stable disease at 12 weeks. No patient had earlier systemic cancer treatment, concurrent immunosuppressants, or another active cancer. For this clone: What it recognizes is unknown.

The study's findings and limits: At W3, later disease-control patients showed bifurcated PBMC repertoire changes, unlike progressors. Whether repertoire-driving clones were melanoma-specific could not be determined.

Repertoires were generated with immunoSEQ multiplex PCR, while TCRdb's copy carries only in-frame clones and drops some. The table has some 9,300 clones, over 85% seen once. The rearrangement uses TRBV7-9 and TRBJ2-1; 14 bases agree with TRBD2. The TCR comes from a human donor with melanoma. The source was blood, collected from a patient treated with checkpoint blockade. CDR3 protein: CASSPRLAGGTYNEQFF. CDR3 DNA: TGTGCCAGCAGCCCCCGACTAGCGGGAGGGACTTACAATGAGCAGTTCTTC.